Below, 4 T cell receptor beta chains from the same sample are listed, as sequenced in a study of blood T cell repertoires in COVID-19. Assay used: immunoSEQ multiplex PCR; TCRdb lists only in-frame clones, some missing. The table records around 130,000 clones, 86% of them present only once. The sample was peripheral blood. These receptors all come from a woman aged 45-65 years who had recovered from COVID-19.

The V call is TRBV29-1, the J call TRBJ2-4, with TRBD2 identical over 7 bases. Germline CDR1 SQVTM, CDR2 ANQGSEA. There are 14 residues in the CDR3. Germline trimming cut 1 base from V and 7 bases from J; bases unmatched to any gene: 7. CDR3 loop: CSVEVGGVRNIQYF. The CDR3 DNA reads TGCAGCGTTGAAGTGGGAGGGGTTAGGAACATTCAGTACTTC.

The genes are TRBV5-3 and TRBJ2-2; TRBD2 matches 10 bases. TRBV5-3 is an ORF, and what it does is uncertain. V trimming: 4 bases; J trimming: 6 bases; junction bases outside the gene matches: 6. The CDR3 is 15 amino acids. The CDR3 nucleotides read TGTGCCAGAAGCCCCCCGGGACTAGCGTCCGGGGAGCTGTTTTTT. It is translated as CARSPPGLASGELFF.

This clone was seen once. V and J are TRBV5-1 and TRBJ2-1; TRBD1 agrees at 12 bases. The CDR3 loop spans 16 amino acids. Germline assignment: CDR1 SGHRS and CDR2 YFSETQ. After removal of 0 bases from V and 5 bases from J, the junction contained 3 bases not matched to a gene. Here the CDR3 reads CASSLAGQGADNEQFF. The CDR3 region has the DNA TGCGCCAGCAGCTTGGCGGGACAGGGGGCTGACAATGAGCAGTTCTTC.

The rearrangement uses TRBV13 and TRBJ2-7; the D gene is possibly TRBD2 (6 bases). The germline V gene encodes CDR1 PRHDT and CDR2 FYEKMQ (reference sequence). V lost 5 bases, J lost 5 bases, and 16 bases lay in between. This CDR3 contains 14 residues. CDR3 coding DNA: TGTGCCAGCAGCCCCCCGAGAAGGGAGGACGAGCAGTACTTC. This gives the protein CASSPPRREDEQYF.